The present TCR beta chain was sequenced within a study of blood T cells in healthy people across ages. Overall study results and limits: Per million T cells, TCR beta diversity dropped roughly linearly as age increased. Among long-lived donors, naive CD4+ cells were more numerous and diversity higher than in aged donors.

For the second PCR, which ran for roughly 7 to 11 cycles, a sample-barcoded 5' primer and a J-beta primer mix were used. A minimum of 3 million CDR3-containing paired-end reads was obtained for each sample. Each CDR3 protein gets one entry after TCRdb re-called the 5' RACE reads with MiXCR. The sample has 650,000 to 1,000,000 distinct CDR3 sequences; 30% to 45% are singletons. V was clipped by 6 bases and J by 3 bases, with 14 bases between them. The CDR3 runs to 14 residues. CDR1 MNHEY and CDR2 SVGEGT come from the germline V gene. In this sample, this clonotype turned up many times. The antigen remains undetermined.

The sample was blood. The sequence derives from a man younger than 35 in good health. The chain joins TRBV6-2 or TRBV6-3 to TRBJ1-2; the D gene is possibly TRBD1 (5 bases). The CDR3: CASSRGEGHYGYTF. The CDR3, as DNA: TGTGCCAGCAGCCGAGGGGAGGGGCACTATGGCTACACCTTC.